This T cell receptor (beta chain) originates from a study of cytomegalovirus exposure and HLA in healthy donors. Primers for the PCR totalled 60 Vbeta and 13 Jbeta. The protocol was immunoSEQ multiplex PCR, while the TCRdb copy is restricted to in-frame clones and leaves out a portion. This sample contains roughly 58,000 clones. The V and J ends lost 5 bases and 7 bases, in that order; junction bases with no gene match: 7. The CDR3 totals 14 residues. Germline lookup yields CDR1 LNHDA and CDR2 SQIVND (reference sequence). The V call is TRBV19, the J call TRBJ2-1; 8 bases fit TRBD2. Material: PBMCs. This receptor was obtained from a woman in her forties or fifties in good health and CMV-seropositive. The CDR3 here is CASSRSGSNNEQFF. CDR3 in DNA: TGTGCCAGTAGTCGCAGCGGGAGTAATAATGAGCAGTTCTTC.